This T cell receptor beta chain was recovered during a study of T cell changes during pregnancy in multiple sclerosis (dated by TCRdb to between 2017 and 2020). Some background on the complete study: Changes in the T cell repertoire over the course of pregnancy were examined in this study in women with multiple sclerosis.

This clone has only one observation. Its antigen is unknown. No per-base quality is available; no much larger clone lies one base away. Library method: the immunoSEQ multiplex PCR assay. Not all clones reach the TCRdb copy of this immuneACCESS table, which keeps in-frame sequences only. Checked studies attribute under half of the gap to unresolved V genes and leave the rest unexplained. Within this sample are approximately 100,000 clones, with approximately 94% of them counted one time only. Of the sample, 2.2% falls within the top ten clones. The germline V end is reduced by 6 bases and the J end by 0 bases; junction bases left unmatched: 8. The CDR3 starts with the cysteine, ends with the phenylalanine, and has 16 residues. Of all the DNA, just the CDR3 is kept, 48 bases in frame from base 1. Via the germline V gene, CDR1 is MDHEN and CDR2 SYDVKM.

The origin of this receptor is a female donor with multiple sclerosis, enrolled in a pregnancy study. The sequenced sample was peripheral blood, obtained in the third trimester of pregnancy. This chain joins TRBV28 to TRBJ2-4; 7 nucleotides in the junction match TRBD2. The CDR3 sequence is CASSPGGKLAKNIQYF. In nucleotide form, the sequence is TGTGCCAGCAGCCCCGGGGGGAAGCTAGCCAAAAACATTCAGTACTTC.